Following are 14 T cell receptor beta chains from one sample sequenced in a study of early T cells in non-severe SARS-CoV-2 infection (dated by TCRdb to 2020 to 2022). Library preparation employed 5' RACE. Reads for this sample came from a NextSeq 500. TCRdb ran its own pipeline on the public reads, namely fastp trimming at Q25 and MiXCR clone calling, and kept in-frame beta chains. Entries are consolidated by CDR3 protein sequence, retaining the most common genes and DNA. In all, the sample holds some 21,000 distinct CDR3 sequences, and roughly 4.4% of those were seen once. Jointly, the top ten make up 7.2% of the sample. Sequenced: whole blood. These receptors all come from an adult who was a healthcare worker with PCR-confirmed SARS-CoV-2 infection or an uninfected control (not recorded which).

This clonotype was seen ten or more times. The chain employs TRBV30 and TRBJ2-7; D perhaps matches TRBD2 (5 bases). Germline CDR1 and CDR2: GTSNPN and SVGIG (reference sequence). The CDR3 loop spans 14 amino acids. Trimming shortened V by 3 bases and J by 3 bases, and 15 bases separated the two germline ends. Written as DNA, the CDR3 is TGTGCCTGGAGCCCCCGAGGGATTTACTACGAGCAGTACTTC. Translating gives CAWSPRGIYYEQYF.

The genes are TRBV24-1 and TRBJ1-2; no reliable D call. CDR1 is KGHDR, CDR2 SFDVKD, per germline. The germline V and J ends were trimmed by 6 bases and 5 bases, with 12 bases remaining between them. CDR3 length equals 13 residues. The CDR3 loop is CATSQRDWYGYTF. The CDR3 DNA follows: TGTGCCACCAGTCAGAGGGATTGGTATGGCTACACCTTC.

This clonotype qualifies as medium-sized. The chain links TRBV12-3 or TRBV12-4 to TRBJ2-2; possibly TRBD1 or TRBD2 for D (5 bases each). CDR3 length: 14 residues. Trimming cost V 2 bases and J 7 bases, with 11 bases left between them. CDR3 coding DNA: TGTGCCAGCAGTTTATACGGGGCGGACGGGGAGCTGTTTTTT. This codes for CASSLYGADGELFF.

This clonotype appeared many times. The rearrangement uses TRBV20-1 and TRBJ2-5, with D unclear. The CDR3 spans 14 residues. Trimming took off 0 bases at V and 5 bases at J, with 13 bases between the two ends. Per the germline V gene, CDR1 is DFQATT and CDR2 is SNEGSKA (reference sequence). The CDR3 DNA reads as TGCAGTGCTAGAGATCCCCGAAGCCGGGAGACCCAGTACTTC. This codes for CSARDPRSRETQYF.

There are many counts of this clonotype. The V gene is TRBV24-1, the J gene TRBJ2-2; D uncertain. The CDR3 has 12 amino acids. Germline V gene data show CDR1 as KGHDR and CDR2 as SFDVKD. Trimming shortened V by 5 bases and J by 5 bases, and 5 bases separated the two germline ends. The CDR3 DNA reads TGTGCCACCAGTGCATGGACCGGGGAGCTGTTTTTT. The encoded protein is CATSAWTGELFF.

This clonotype was found many times. The rearrangement links TRBV7-2 to TRBJ2-5; D is perhaps TRBD2 (5 bases). Trimming shortened V by 2 bases and J by 9 bases, and 19 bases separated the two germline ends. The germline CDR1 and CDR2 sequences are SGHTA and FQGNSA. The CDR3 consists of 15 residues. The CDR3 here is CASSLLAGAPEAQYF. The CDR3 DNA follows: TGTGCCAGCAGCTTACTGGCGGGCGCCCCCGAGGCCCAGTACTTC.

This clonotype was seen repeatedly, ten times or more. The chain combines TRBV27 with TRBJ1-1; 8 bases align to TRBD1. The CDR3 consists of 18 residues. Germline lookup yields CDR1 MNHEY and CDR2 SMNVEV (reference sequence). Trimming cost V 1 base and J 1 base; bases outside gene matches: 11. CDR3: CASSLLVYDRGPNTEAFF. The CDR3, as DNA: TGTGCCAGCAGTTTATTAGTATATGACAGGGGCCCGAACACTGAAGCTTTCTTT.

This clonotype was counted at least ten times. CDR3 in amino acids: CASSNRGDSDTQYF. CDR3 sequence (DNA): TGTGCCAGTAGTAATCGGGGGGATTCAGATACGCAGTATTTT. The chain couples TRBV19 to TRBJ2-3; TRBD2 aligns across 7 bases. With 4 bases clipped from V and 4 bases from J, the junction kept 5 bases outside the gene matches. Germline assignment: CDR1 LNHDA and CDR2 SQIVND (reference sequence). CDR3 length: 14 amino acids.

Sample share makes this clonotype medium-sized. The chain uses TRBV12-3 or TRBV12-4 and TRBJ1-5; possibly TRBD1 for D (5 bases). This CDR3 region has 14 residues. Deletions cut 6 bases from V and 7 bases from J, with 16 bases between. The CDR3 DNA follows: TGTGCCAGCAGCCCTCGGGGACGCCCACAGCCCCAGCATTTT. Translating gives CASSPRGRPQPQHF.

This clonotype was detected many times. CDR3 sequence: CASSQDSRGLTDTQYF. DNA for the CDR3: TGCGCCAGCAGCCAAGATTCCAGGGGGCTCACAGATACGCAGTATTTT. This chain joins TRBV4-3 and TRBJ2-3, with 8 bases identical to TRBD1. The germline CDR1 and CDR2 sequences are LGHNA and YSLEER. V gave up 0 bases and J gave up 2 bases; unmatched junction bases: 4. The CDR3 is 16 residues long.

Ten or more counts support this clonotype. V gene TRBV10-3 combines with J gene TRBJ2-2, with 8 bases aligning to TRBD1. Germline values: CDR1 ENHRY, CDR2 SYGVKD. V dropped 10 bases and J dropped 2; count of bases not matched to a gene: 9. This CDR3 contains 15 residues. In nucleotides, the CDR3 is TGTGCCACGTATGACAGGGGCCGAAACACCGGGGAGCTGTTTTTT. This translates into CATYDRGRNTGELFF.

In its sample, this clonotype was seen many times. This chain connects TRBV29-1 to TRBJ2-3, with D possibly being TRBD1 (6 bases). Germline assignment: CDR1 SQVTM and CDR2 ANQGSEA. V gave up 6 bases and J gave up 6 bases, with 16 bases separating them. The CDR3 loop spans 13 amino acids. The CDR3 protein is CSVKGGGADTQYF. The CDR3 DNA reads as TGCAGCGTGAAAGGGGGTGGGGCGGATACGCAGTATTTT.

By share of the sample, this clonotype is medium-sized (0.01 to 0.1%). V is TRBV12-3 or TRBV12-4 and J is TRBJ2-2; 11 nucleotides agree with TRBD2. CDR3 length: 14 residues. V gave up 6 bases and J gave up 7 bases; unmatched junction bases: 4. The CDR3 nucleotides read TGTGCCAGCAGCTCCGGACTAGCGGGCGGGGAGCTGTTTTTT. As protein: CASSSGLAGGELFF.

This clonotype has at least ten counts. This chain joins TRBV18 and TRBJ2-4, with D perhaps TRBD1 or TRBD2 (6 bases each). The CDR3 runs to 16 residues. CDR1 and CDR2 (germline): KGHSH, LQKENI. Trimming shortened V by 4 bases and J by 3 bases, and 16 bases separated the two germline ends. CDR3 DNA sequence: TGTGCCAGCTCACAGGAGTCGGGGGCCGTCAAAAACATTCAGTACTTC. It is translated as CASSQESGAVKNIQYF.